The clone carrying this T cell receptor (beta chain) was picked up many times. Its antigen is as yet unknown. Each sample yielded at least 5 micrograms of PBMC total RNA. The data were obtained in a study of blood T cells in healthy people across ages. Notes on the study in general: There was no known CMV status for donors, so expanded clonotype changes were possibly confounded.

Sample-barcoded 5' priming and a J-beta primer mix drove a second PCR of roughly 6 to 12 cycles. Each single sample gave us at least 2.5 million CDR3-containing paired-end reads. Using its own MiXCR run on the 5' RACE reads, TCRdb lists one record per CDR3 protein. Seen here are more than 650,000 distinct CDR3 sequences, under 30% observed once, and the top ten hold about 3%. Trimming took 2 bases from V and 5 from J, leaving 14 bases between them. The germline CDR1 and CDR2 sequences are MNHEY and SVGEGT. The CDR3 loop spans 15 amino acids. The sample was also reused in another study, on T cells of mothers and their children.

Sequencing was carried out using blood. The receptor's source is a boy between 10 and 17 years old in good health. The chain recombines TRBV6-2 or TRBV6-3 with TRBJ2-3; no clear D. CDR3 loop: CASSYNPQVGDTQYF. The CDR3 DNA follows: TGTGCCAGCAGTTACAATCCCCAGGTCGGAGATACGCAGTATTTT.